This T cell receptor beta chain originates from a study of blood T cell repertoires in COVID-19. Study-wide context: Samples representing acute and convalescent COVID-19 were sourced from the United States, Italy and Spain. Nucleic acid was either cDNA or gDNA, and it came from T cells, B-cell-depleted T cells, or PBMCs.

Under the authors' procedure: The assay estimated nucleated cells by amplifying reference gene primers. Here immunoSEQ multiplex PCR was the method, and the copy in TCRdb shows in-frame clones only, minus some. That table furnishes V, J and clone size, whereas the DNA furnished D and trimming. The sample consists of about 69,000 clones, over 70% of them appearing once. Trimming shortened V by 2 bases and J by 3 bases, and 19 bases separated the two germline ends. Germline assignment: CDR1 MNHEY and CDR2 SVGEGT. The CDR3 loop spans 17 amino acids. Sequenced input: peripheral blood. This TCR came from a man aged 55 to 70 with acute or convalescent COVID-19. The chain carries TRBV6-2 or TRBV6-3 and TRBJ1-2; TRBD1 is a possible D gene (5 bases). The CDR3 loop is CASSYGTPRGFDYGYTF. CDR3 bases: TGTGCCAGCAGTTACGGGACTCCGAGGGGTTTTGACTATGGCTACACCTTC.